The entry below describes one TCR beta chain. Each CDR3 protein is one row after TCRdb ran MiXCR on the RT-PCR reads. The table records more than 550,000 distinct CDR3 sequences, over 12% of them present only once. The CDR3 is 18 residues long. From germline, CDR1 is SGHTA and CDR2 FQGTGA. V lost 1 base and J lost 5; bases outside the gene matches: 10. This TCR was recovered from a female donor in good health, serving as a healthy control. This sequence joins TRBV7-3 and TRBJ2-2; TRBD2 matches at 10 bases. The source material was memory CD4+ T cells from blood. CDR3 sequence (DNA): TGTGCCAGCAGCTTAATGGGACTAGCGCAAACGGGGACCGGGGAGCTGTTTTTT. This sequence encodes CASSLMGLAQTGTGELFF.